This T cell receptor beta chain originates from a study of regulatory T cells in long-lasting Graves disease. The germline gives CDR1 MDHEN, CDR2 SYDVKM. The CDR3 has 13 amino acids. With 6 bases clipped from V and 4 bases from J, the junction kept 2 bases outside the gene matches. This clonotype was seen ten or more times. What it binds is unknown. Time point specified: newly diagnosed GD, antithyroid drugs for less than 3 months. Preparation of the TCR library used RNA extracted from PBMCs. Study-level findings and limits: Accuracy was perhaps lowered by the small sample size.

Sequencing libraries for TCR beta were prepared with iRepertoire HTBI primers and Arm-PCR of CDR3 regions. In TCRdb, the multiplex PCR reads were re-called with MiXCR into one record per CDR3 protein. The table has about 610,000 distinct CDR3 sequences, 16% seen once. These same records also appear under a second study, on T cells in Graves' hyperthyroidism and ophthalmopathy. Per that study: HTBI primers were the set used in a first-round RT-PCR of the TCR CDR3.

Sample: peripheral blood mononuclear cells (PBMCs), taken at new diagnosis, from a patient treated with antithyroid drugs. The gene calls are TRBV28 and TRBJ2-3; 9 bases fit TRBD1. This TCR came from a man aged 18 to 30 with Graves disease. CDR3 bases: TGTGCCAGCAGACGGACAGGGGCAGATACGCAGTATTTT. It encodes CASRRTGADTQYF.